The clone carrying this T cell receptor beta chain was seen ten or more times. The junction shows a germline mismatch at one end, possibly a read error. The source of the sample is a study of T cells in Graves' hyperthyroidism and ophthalmopathy. Patients were excluded for uncontrolled infection, other autoimmune disease, pregnancy or lactation. TCR beta CDR3 regions were amplified from RNA transcripts. The TCR CDR3 first-round RT-PCR relied on the HTBI primer set. From the multiplex PCR reads, TCRdb called clonotypes with MiXCR, one entry per CDR3 protein. The data show about 600,000 distinct CDR3 sequences, more than 15% seen once. CDR1 MDHEN and CDR2 SYDVKM come from the germline V gene. This CDR3 comprises 14 residues.

The sequencing sample was made of blood. The sequence derives from a woman between 35 and 50 years old with Graves' ophthalmopathy. The chain is built from TRBV28 and TRBJ1-5; unclear D gene. The CDR3 is CASSLSGSNQPQHF. The CDR3 DNA sequence: TGTGCCAGCAGCTTATCAGGTAGCAATCAGCCCCAGCATTTT.